The present TCR beta chain was sequenced within a study of T cells in Graves' hyperthyroidism and ophthalmopathy. Across the study: Blood was drawn when the patient was first diagnosed and still untreated.

On this clonotype itself: Antigen: not known.

Trimming removed 5 bases at V and 6 bases at J, with 14 bases between. Germline loops: CDR1 SGHTA, CDR2 FQGTGA. The CDR3 spans 13 residues. RNA transcripts provided the source from which TCR beta CDR3 regions were amplified. Using the HTBI primer set, a first-round RT-PCR was run on the TCR CDR3. Each CDR3 protein is one row after TCRdb ran MiXCR on the multiplex PCR reads. The table has nearly 600,000 distinct CDR3 sequences, approximately 15% seen once. The study's findings and limits: By a 13 V-J model, ophthalmopathy was set apart from stable hyperthyroidism. Most clonotypes expanded in the thyroid (above 0.001) were also present in blood.

Uncontrolled infection, other autoimmune disease, pregnancy or lactation barred patients from enrollment. This sequence joins TRBV7-3 and TRBJ2-7; possibly TRBD1 or TRBD2 for D (5 bases each). Material for sequencing was blood. The TCR sequence derives from a woman younger than 45 with Graves' hyperthyroidism that later progressed to Graves' ophthalmopathy. CDR3 sequence: CASSVGTPSEQYF. The CDR3 bases are TGTGCCAGCAGCGTCGGGACCCCGTCCGAGCAGTACTTC. The full variable domain, its missing parts supplied by reference TRBV7-3 and TRBJ2-7, is GAGVSQTPSNKVTEKGKYVELRCDPISGHTALYWYRQSLGQGPEFLIYFQGTGAADDSGLPNDRFFAVRPEGSVSTLKIQRTERGDSAVYLCASSVGTPSEQYFGPGTRLTVT.